This T cell receptor beta chain was found in a study of T cell changes during pregnancy in multiple sclerosis. Produced via immunoSEQ multiplex PCR; TCRdb's table is partial and in-frame only. This repertoire shows more than 55,000 clones, approximately 89% found once; its top ten account for about 1.8%. Between the trimmed V and J ends, which lost 2 bases and 4 bases, there was a span of 15 bases. The CDR3 length is 15 residues. Germline V gene sequence: CDR1 SGHRS, CDR2 YFSETQ. Sample: peripheral blood, taken after pregnancy. This clonotype originated in a female donor with multiple sclerosis, enrolled in a pregnancy study. The genes are TRBV5-1 and TRBJ2-5; a possible D gene is TRBD1 (8 bases). The CDR3 loop reads CASSLQGGPGETQYF. The CDR3 nucleotides are TGCGCCAGCAGCTTACAGGGGGGGCCTGGAGAGACCCAGTACTTC.